This T cell receptor beta chain was captured by sequencing in a study of T cell responses to AZD1222 COVID-19 vaccine. Study-wide findings and caveats: Compared with day 0, the breadth and depth of the Spike-specific TCR repertoire rose significantly after two doses of AZD1222. Clonal diversity was possibly underestimated, and the donors were mostly white British, with more females. Repertoire samples came only from after the peak T cell response.

Second-dose groups at about 4 or about 12 weeks were pooled. Note on this clone: Its antigen is not known.

The method was immunoSEQ multiplex PCR; TCRdb's version includes in-frame clones alone and lacks a portion of them. Here the sample spans some 140,000 clones, 75% to 95% being singletons. The germline V gene encodes CDR1 WSHSY and CDR2 SAAADI. The CDR3 is 13 residues long. The V end was cut by 0 bases, the J end by 9 bases, with 6 bases between. The TCR originated in an adult who received the AZD1222 COVID-19 vaccine. The starting material was peripheral blood, obtained 28 days after the second AZD1222 dose. The chain has TRBV10-2 and TRBJ1-6; the D is unclear. Here the CDR3 reads CASSESGISPLHF. The CDR3 DNA follows: TGCGCCAGCAGTGAGTCCGGGATTTCACCCCTCCACTTT.